This T cell receptor beta chain was sequenced for a study of neurological immune-mediated disorders. General study points: Expansion of TCR clones was greatest in HTLV-1-associated myelopathy and smallest in multiple sclerosis, where it fell below that of healthy controls.

Every sequencing run produced over 160 million TCR-beta sequences that came from 15-18 subjects. In TCRdb, the 5' RACE reads were re-called with MiXCR into one record per CDR3 protein. Found here are around 69,000 distinct CDR3 sequences, nearly 3.5% of them singletons; the top ten hold more than 3%. This clonotype was recorded at least ten times. Antigen: not known. The CDR3 is 16 residues long. Losses at the gene ends were 2 bases for V and 8 bases for J; bases not matched to a gene: 8. CDR1 and CDR2 from the germline V gene are SGHKS and YYEKEE (reference sequence). What was sequenced was PBMCs. The chain employs TRBV5-5 and TRBJ2-1; TRBD2 aligns across 12 bases. The source is a man aged 40-49 years with multiple sclerosis. Written as DNA, the CDR3 is TGTGCCAGCAGCTTACCTAGCGGGGGGGCTCTCGATGAGCAGTTCTTC. The encoded protein is CASSLPSGGALDEQFF. The entire variable domain, with the rest obtained from reference TRBV5-5 and TRBJ2-1, is as follows: DAGVTQSPTHLIKTRGQQVTLRCSPISGHKSVSWYQQVLGQGPQFIFQYYEKEERGRGNFPDRFSARQFPNYSSELNVNALLLGDSALYLCASSLPSGGALDEQFFGPGTRLTVL.